This T cell receptor (beta chain) came from a study of naive and memory T cell subsets. After CD4 positive bead selection, the CD4-negative fraction gave CD8 T cells. Two oligonucleotides, mixed equimolar, formed the beta constant-region primer covering TRBC1 and TRBC2. Ligated cDNA was amplified by four rounds of PCR with nested alpha and beta constant-region primers and SP2. TCRdb ran MiXCR on the UMI-ligation and nested PCR reads and lists one entry per CDR3 protein. The sample carries some 110,000 distinct CDR3 sequences, about 36% recorded once. From germline, CDR1 is DFQATT and CDR2 SNEGSKA (reference sequence). The CDR3 length is 14 residues. V was trimmed by 5 bases and J by 0 bases, leaving 14 bases between them.

The sample comprised central memory CD4+ T cells from blood. The TCR sequence derives from a human donor in good health. The J gene is TRBJ2-7, the V gene TRBV20-1, with D possibly matching TRBD1 (5 bases). CDR3 protein: CSAHGSGFSYEQYF. The CDR3 nucleotides are TGCAGTGCTCACGGGTCAGGGTTCTCCTACGAGCAGTACTTC.